The rows below give T cell receptor beta chains drawn from one sample of a study of shared clonotypes between healthy human individuals. Sequenced by immunoSEQ multiplex PCR; TCRdb stores in-frame clones only, minus some. The sample includes about 560,000 clones, about 80% of them seen just once. Sequences were obtained from PBMCs. These receptors all stem from a woman between 40 and 50 years old in good health. Some clones in this sample may be carry-over from other donors' samples. CDR3s include the opening cysteine and the closing phenylalanine or tryptophan. Fields, in order: J gene, D gene, V gene, CDR3 protein. A D gene is named only where the DNA matches it firmly.

j_gene: TRBJ2-2
d_gene: .
v_gene: TRBV7-8
CDR3aa: CASSLDQEAGTGELFF

j_gene: TRBJ2-3
d_gene: TRBD2
v_gene: TRBV6-4
CDR3aa: CASSWTSGSTQYF

j_gene: TRBJ2-2
d_gene: .
v_gene: TRBV5-3
CDR3aa: CARSPRVGQNTGELFF

j_gene: TRBJ2-1
d_gene: .
v_gene: TRBV4-2
CDR3aa: CASSQERAGLDNEQFF

j_gene: TRBJ2-7
d_gene: TRBD2
v_gene: TRBV5-6
CDR3aa: CASNSGTSGRGIF

j_gene: TRBJ1-2
d_gene: TRBD1
v_gene: TRBV19
CDR3aa: CASSADRGLGYTF

j_gene: TRBJ1-1
d_gene: TRBD1
v_gene: TRBV6-5
CDR3aa: CASSYSGGAKNTEAFF

j_gene: TRBJ2-2
d_gene: .
v_gene: TRBV10-3
CDR3aa: CGISEGTGELFF

j_gene: TRBJ1-2
d_gene: .
v_gene: TRBV19
CDR3aa: CASTPLFTDYGYTF

j_gene: TRBJ2-5
d_gene: TRBD1
v_gene: TRBV7-6
CDR3aa: CASSLHSPTGGKETQYF

j_gene: TRBJ1-5
d_gene: .
v_gene: TRBV5-5
CDR3aa: CASSLGGTKQPQHF

j_gene: TRBJ1-5
d_gene: .
v_gene: TRBV7-8
CDR3aa: CASNPGVQGNQPQHF